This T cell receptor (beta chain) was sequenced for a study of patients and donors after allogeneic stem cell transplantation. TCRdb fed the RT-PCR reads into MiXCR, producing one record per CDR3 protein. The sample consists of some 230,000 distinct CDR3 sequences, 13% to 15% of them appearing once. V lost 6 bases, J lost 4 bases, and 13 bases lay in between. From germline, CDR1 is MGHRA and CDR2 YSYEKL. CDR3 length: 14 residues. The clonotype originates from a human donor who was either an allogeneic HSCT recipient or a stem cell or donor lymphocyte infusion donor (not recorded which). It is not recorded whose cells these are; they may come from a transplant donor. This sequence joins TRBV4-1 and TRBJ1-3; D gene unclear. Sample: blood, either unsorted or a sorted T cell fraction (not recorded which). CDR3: CASSPDKQGNTIYF. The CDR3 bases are TGCGCCAGCAGTCCAGATAAGCAGGGAAACACCATATATTTT.